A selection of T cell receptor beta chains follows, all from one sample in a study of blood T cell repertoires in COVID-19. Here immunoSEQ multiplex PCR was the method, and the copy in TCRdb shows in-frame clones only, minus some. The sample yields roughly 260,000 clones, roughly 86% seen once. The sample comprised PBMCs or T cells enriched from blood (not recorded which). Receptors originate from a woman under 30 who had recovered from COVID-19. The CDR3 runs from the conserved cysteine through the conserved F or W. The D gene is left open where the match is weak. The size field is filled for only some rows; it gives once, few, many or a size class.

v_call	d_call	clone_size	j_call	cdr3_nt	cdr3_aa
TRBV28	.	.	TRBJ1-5	TGTGCCAGCAGTTACGGCGGGGGCGATTTTCAGCCCCAGCATTTT	CASSYGGGDFQPQHF
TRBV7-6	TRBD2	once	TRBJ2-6	TGTGCCAGCAGCTACAAACTAGCGGGAGGCTCTGGGGCCAACGTCCTGACTTTC	CASSYKLAGGSGANVLTF
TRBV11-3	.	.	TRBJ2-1	TGTGCCAGCAGCTCCAGGGCCAGCTACAATGAGCAGTTCTTC	CASSSRASYNEQFF
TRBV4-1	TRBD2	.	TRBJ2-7	TGCGCCAGCAGCAGGACTAGCGGGCCGGGCTACGAGCAGTACTTC	CASSRTSGPGYEQYF
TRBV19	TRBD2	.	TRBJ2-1	TGTGCCAGTAGTATTCCCGAACTAGCGGGAGGCTTCAATGAGCAGTTCTTC	CASSIPELAGGFNEQFF
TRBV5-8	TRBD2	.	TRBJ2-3	TGTGCCAGCAGCCCCGGACTAGCCCAAGATACGCAGTATTTT	CASSPGLAQDTQYF
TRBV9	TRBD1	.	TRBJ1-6	TGTGCCAGCAGCGGTTCCAGGGGGTCCGATAATTCACCCCTCCACTTT	CASSGSRGSDNSPLHF
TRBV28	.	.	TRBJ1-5	TGTGCCAGCAGTTTATTCTGGGGCCAGGATAGCAATCAGCCCCAGCATTTT	CASSLFWGQDSNQPQHF
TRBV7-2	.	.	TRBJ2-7	TGTGCCAGCAGCCTACACGGGGGAGGACTCTACGAGCAGTACTTC	CASSLHGGGLYEQYF
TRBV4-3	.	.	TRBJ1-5	TGCGCCAGCAGCCAAGATTTCGGGTTTGTACAGCCCCAGCATTTT	CASSQDFGFVQPQHF
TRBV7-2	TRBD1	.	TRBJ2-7	TGTGCCAGCAGCGATCCGGGACAGGGCTACGAGCAGTACTTC	CASSDPGQGYEQYF
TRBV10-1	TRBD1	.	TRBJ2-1	TGCGCCAGCAGTGAGGGACAGGGGGGGAATGAGCAGTTCTTC	CASSEGQGGNEQFF
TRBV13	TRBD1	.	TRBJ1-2	TGTGCCAGCAGCCCCAATACACTTACAGGGGGAAACTATGGCTACACCTTC	CASSPNTLTGGNYGYTF
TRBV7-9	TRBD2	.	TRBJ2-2	TGTGCCAGCAGCTCTGGGAGCGGGAGGGATTTAAACACCGGGGAGCTGTTTTTT	CASSSGSGRDLNTGELFF
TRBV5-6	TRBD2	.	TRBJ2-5	TGTGCCAGCAGCTTACAGACTAGCGGGGTCCAAGAGACCCAGTACTTC	CASSLQTSGVQETQYF
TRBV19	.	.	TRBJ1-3	TGTGCCAGTAGTATAGAACCGGGACTTCGCTCTGGAAACACCATATATTTT	CASSIEPGLRSGNTIYF
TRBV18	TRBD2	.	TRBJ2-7	TGTGCCAGCTCACCAACGGGCGGGAGGGCCCTCAGTAGGTCCTACGAGCAGTACTTC	CASSPTGGRALSRSYEQYF
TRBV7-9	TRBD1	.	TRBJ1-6	TGTGCCAGCAGCTTGAGGACAGGCTCCTATAATTCACCCCTCCACTTT	CASSLRTGSYNSPLHF
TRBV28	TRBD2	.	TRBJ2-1	TGTGCCAGCAGTTCCCGGGGCTTCTTTGGTAGCGGGAATGAGCAGTTCTTC	CASSSRGFFGSGNEQFF
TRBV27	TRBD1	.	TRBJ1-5	TGTGCCAGCAGTTCACGGGGTCAGGGGGCGAGTCAGCCCCAGCATTTT	CASSSRGQGASQPQHF
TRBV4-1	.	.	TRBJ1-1	TGCGCCAGCAGCCGAAGGGGCAGCGAAACTGAAGCTTTCTTT	CASSRRGSETEAFF
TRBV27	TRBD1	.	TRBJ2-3	TGTGCCAGCAGCCCTGGGACAGGGTACACAGATACGCAGTATTTT	CASSPGTGYTDTQYF
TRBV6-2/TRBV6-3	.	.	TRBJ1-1	TGTGCCAGCAGTTACTCTTCATGGCACACTGAAGCTTTCTTT	CASSYSSWHTEAFF
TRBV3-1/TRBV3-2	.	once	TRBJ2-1	TGTGCCAGCAGCCAAGATGCAGTGAACAATGAGCAGTTCTTC	CASSQDAVNNEQFF
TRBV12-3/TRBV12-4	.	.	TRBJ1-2	TGTGCCAGCAGCCGGCGGAATACGGGCTACACCTTC	CASSRRNTGYTF
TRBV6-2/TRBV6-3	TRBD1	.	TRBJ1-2	TGTGCCAGCAGTCCCGGGACAGGAGATGGCTACACCTTC	CASSPGTGDGYTF
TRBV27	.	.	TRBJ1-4	TGTGCCAGCAGTTTAATAGAGGGGGATGAAAAACTGTTTTTT	CASSLIEGDEKLFF
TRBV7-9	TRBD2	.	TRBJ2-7	TGTGCCAGCAGCTTAGCGAAAGGGGTACTAGCGTACTCCTACGAGCAGTACTTC	CASSLAKGVLAYSYEQYF
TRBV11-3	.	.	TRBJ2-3	TGTGCCAGCAGCTTTAGTTCACTCACAGATACGCAGTATTTT	CASSFSSLTDTQYF
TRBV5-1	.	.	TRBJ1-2	TGCGCCAGCAGCTTGTATGGAGAAAACTATGGCTACACCTTC	CASSLYGENYGYTF
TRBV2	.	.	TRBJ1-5	TGTGCCAGCAGAGCTTCCGGGACACAAAATCAGCCCCAGCATTTT	CASRASGTQNQPQHF
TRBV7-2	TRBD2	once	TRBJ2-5	TGTGCCAGCAGCTTAGGGCAGGGCGGGAGAGAGACCCAGTACTTC	CASSLGQGGRETQYF
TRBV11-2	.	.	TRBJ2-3	TGTGCCAGCAGCTTTACGGGCGGACAGTACACAGATACGCAGTATTTT	CASSFTGGQYTDTQYF
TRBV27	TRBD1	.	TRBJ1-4	TGTGCCAGCAGACCGACAGGGGGAGGGCGAGTCACTAATGAAAAACTGTTTTTT	CASRPTGGGRVTNEKLFF
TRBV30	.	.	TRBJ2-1	TGTGCCTGGAGTGTACAGATAGGGGGCTACAATGAGCAGTTCTTC	CAWSVQIGGYNEQFF
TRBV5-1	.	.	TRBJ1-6	TGCGCCAGCAGCTTGAAGGGGGTCGAGGATTCACCCCTCCACTTT	CASSLKGVEDSPLHF
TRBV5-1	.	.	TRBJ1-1	TGCGCCAGCAGCTTGTGGCAGATGACTGAAGCTTTCTTT	CASSLWQMTEAFF
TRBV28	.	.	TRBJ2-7	TGTGCCAGCAGTTTTGGGACTCTGGTTTTTCGCTACGAGCAGTACTTC	CASSFGTLVFRYEQYF
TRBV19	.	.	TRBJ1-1	TGTGCCAGTAGTATTCGTGGGGGGGGGAACACTGAAGCTTTCTTT	CASSIRGGGNTEAFF